What follows are 17 T cell receptor beta chains derived from one specimen sequenced in a study of blood T cells in healthy people across ages. Sample-barcoded 5' priming and a J-beta primer mix drove a second PCR of about 7 to 12 cycles. TCRdb fed the 5' RACE reads into MiXCR, producing one record per CDR3 protein. The table includes 800,000 to 950,000 distinct CDR3 sequences, around 48% detected once. Sequenced sample: blood. The origin of the receptors is a man aged 25-45 years in good health.

This clonotype was observed a few times. The chain links TRBV27 to TRBJ2-3, with 11 bases aligning to TRBD2. This CDR3 comprises 17 residues. Germline V gene sequence: CDR1 MNHEY, CDR2 SMNVEV (reference sequence). Germline trimming cut 5 bases from V and 3 bases from J; bases unmatched to any gene: 10. CDR3 in amino acids: CASSPWVAGGPTDTQYF. Here the CDR3 DNA reads TGTGCCAGCAGTCCTTGGGTAGCGGGGGGGCCGACAGATACGCAGTATTTT.

The genes are TRBV6-6 and TRBJ1-2; D is unresolved. V dropped 7 bases and J dropped 7 bases, with 13 bases sitting between them. The CDR3 has 12 residues. Germline assignment: CDR1 MNHNY and CDR2 SVGAGI (reference sequence). Here the CDR3 reads CASTNSEAGYTF. CDR3 bases: TGTGCCAGCACAAACAGTGAGGCTGGCTACACCTTC.

This clonotype has more than one count but fewer than ten. This chain connects TRBV9 to TRBJ2-3; TRBD2 matches 9 bases. V trimming: 2 bases; J trimming: 8 bases; junction bases outside the gene matches: 15. This CDR3 comprises 17 residues. Germline V lookup: CDR1 SGDLS, CDR2 YYNGEE. The CDR3 bases are TGTGCCAGCAGCGTTGCGGGGGGGACTAGCAGTTCCCGTACGCAGTATTTT. Translated: CASSVAGGTSSSRTQYF.

This clonotype turned up a few times. The V call is TRBV6-1, the J call TRBJ2-6, with D perhaps given as TRBD1 or TRBD2 (5 bases each). The germline V gene encodes CDR1 MNHNS and CDR2 SASEGT. The CDR3 length is 12 residues. V was cut by 5 bases and J by 13 bases, with 12 bases left in between. The CDR3 sequence is CASSWGTQVLTF. As DNA, the CDR3 is TGTGCCAGCAGTTGGGGGACGCAAGTCCTGACTTTC.

This clonotype was detected a few times. The chain is built from TRBV6-1 and TRBJ2-7, with TRBD1 identical over 7 bases. The CDR3 is 14 amino acids. Germline V lookup: CDR1 MNHNS, CDR2 SASEGT. The V and J ends lost 3 bases and 2 bases, in that order; junction bases with no gene match: 4. This chain's CDR3 is CASSDATGPYEQYF. The CDR3 bases are TGTGCCAGCAGTGATGCGACAGGGCCCTACGAGCAGTACTTC.

This clonotype was counted only a few times. The genes are TRBV5-1 and TRBJ2-7; 9 bases are shared with TRBD1. The V and J ends lost 1 base and 1 base, in that order; junction bases with no gene match: 6. Germline V gene lookup returns CDR1 SGHRS and CDR2 YFSETQ. The CDR3 is 16 amino acids. This CDR3 reads CASSLRGQGGSYEQYF. The CDR3, as DNA: TGCGCCAGCAGCTTGCGGGGACAGGGTGGGTCCTACGAGCAGTACTTC. Variable domain in full (rest from reference TRBV5-1 and TRBJ2-7): KAGVTQTPRYLIKTRGQQVTLSCSPISGHRSVSWYQQTPGQGLQFLFEYFSETQRNKGNFPGRFSGRQFSNSRSEMNVSTLELGDSALYLCASSLRGQGGSYEQYFGPGTRLTVT.

The DNA of the CDR3 is TGTGCCAGCAGCTTGCCCGATGGCCCCTACAATGAGCAGTTCTTC. Encoded protein: CASSLPDGPYNEQFF. This chain links TRBV5-6 with TRBJ2-1; D remains ambiguous. Germline V gives CDR1 SGHDT, CDR2 YYEEEE. The length of the CDR3 is 15 residues. The V end lost 1 base, the J end lost 2 bases, and 10 bases lay between the germline ends. The full variable domain, its missing parts supplied by reference TRBV5-6 and TRBJ2-1, is DAGVTQSPTHLIKTRGQQVTLRCSPKSGHDTVSWYQQALGQGPQFIFQYYEEEERQRGNFPDRFSGHQFPNYSSELNVNALLLGDSALYLCASSLPDGPYNEQFFGPGTRLTVL.

This clonotype was picked up many times. The rearrangement links TRBV29-1 to TRBJ1-4; tentatively, D is TRBD1 (5 bases). Trimming shortened V by 7 bases and J by 2 bases, and 5 bases separated the two germline ends. CDR3 length: 11 residues. CDR1 and CDR2 (germline): SQVTM, ANQGSEA. The CDR3 region has the DNA TGCAGCGGGGGCACTAATGAAAAACTGTTTTTT. Amino acid sequence: CSGGTNEKLFF.

This clonotype was counted between two and nine times. Written as DNA, the CDR3 is TGTGCCAGCAGTAAAAGGACAGCGTACCAAGAGACCCAGTACTTC. Protein product: CASSKRTAYQETQYF. This sequence joins TRBV6-2 or TRBV6-3 and TRBJ2-5, with D maybe TRBD1 (6 bases). Germline lookup yields CDR1 MNHEY and CDR2 SVGEGT. The V end lost 5 bases, the J end lost 0 bases, and 13 bases lay between the germline ends. The CDR3 sequence is 15 residues long.

The sample holds one count of this clonotype. This sequence joins TRBV5-5 and TRBJ2-5; D is perhaps TRBD2 (5 bases). The J call may be mistaken, given a closer DNA end match to TRBJ2-7. Germline V lookup: CDR1 SGHKS, CDR2 YYEKEE (reference sequence). The CDR3 extends over 14 amino acids. The CDR3 reads CASSLEGNPYEQYF. The CDR3, as DNA: TGTGCCAGCAGCTTAGAGGGCAATCCCTACGAGCAGTACTTC.

This clonotype was detected only once. V usage is TRBV5-6 and J usage is TRBJ2-5, with D perhaps matching TRBD1 (5 bases). This CDR3 is built from 14 residues. Germline V gene sequence: CDR1 SGHDT, CDR2 YYEEEE. The V gene lost 4 bases and the J gene lost 2 bases, with 12 bases spanning the gap. CDR3 DNA sequence: TGTGCCAGCAGCCTCTGGACAAGACAAGAGACCCAGTACTTC. Translated: CASSLWTRQETQYF.

The J gene is TRBJ1-1, the V gene TRBV4-1; D possibly corresponds to TRBD1 (5 bases). CDR3 length: 15 residues. V dropped 7 bases and J dropped 7 bases, with 22 bases sitting between them. CDR1 is MGHRA, CDR2 YSYEKL, per germline. CDR3 region: CASITLWDRDREAFF. Written as DNA, the CDR3 is TGCGCCAGCATTACCCTGTGGGACCGGGACCGTGAAGCTTTCTTT.

This clonotype came up a few times. This sequence joins TRBV10-3 and TRBJ2-7; TRBD1 agrees at 7 bases. After removal of 4 bases from V and 7 bases from J, the junction contained 4 bases not matched to a gene. The CDR3 runs to 12 residues. The germline CDR1 and CDR2 sequences are ENHRY and SYGVKD. As DNA, the CDR3 is TGTGCCATCAGTGCGGGACAGACTGAGCAGTACTTC. Residues: CAISAGQTEQYF.

This chain links TRBV28 with TRBJ1-2; D is unclear. The V end was cut by 5 bases, the J end by 8 bases, with 12 bases between. The CDR3 covers 12 residues. Germline CDR1 reads MDHEN; CDR2 reads SYDVKM. The chain's CDR3 is CASSLYNLGYTF. The DNA of the CDR3 is TGTGCCAGCAGTCTATATAATTTAGGCTACACCTTC.

J is TRBJ2-7 and V is TRBV15; D not certain. CDR3 size: 15 residues. Germline V CDR1 and CDR2: LNHNV, YYDKDF (reference sequence). Trimming removed 1 base at V and 2 bases at J, with 12 bases between. CDR3 DNA sequence: TGTGCCACCAGCAGAGCTGAAAAGGGCCCCTACGAGCAGTACTTC. The encoded protein is CATSRAEKGPYEQYF.

The rearrangement joins TRBV6-5 to TRBJ2-1; weak D call: TRBD1 (5 bases). Germline lookup yields CDR1 MNHEY and CDR2 SVGAGI. The CDR3 loop spans 12 amino acids. The ends were cut back, 7 bases at V and 9 bases at J, with 13 bases in the middle. Here the CDR3 reads CASTTQGSEQFF. The CDR3 DNA reads as TGTGCCAGCACCACCCAGGGAAGTGAGCAGTTCTTC.

This clonotype was counted at least ten times. The chain joins TRBV29-1 to TRBJ2-5; TRBD1 agrees at 7 bases. CDR3 size: 12 residues. With 6 bases clipped from V and 5 bases from J, the junction kept 6 bases outside the gene matches. Germline CDR1 is SQVTM and CDR2 is ANQGSEA. This CDR3 reads CSVLRGMETQYF. The CDR3 DNA reads as TGCAGCGTGCTCAGGGGGATGGAGACCCAGTACTTC. Full variable domain (outside the CDR3, taken from reference TRBV29-1 and TRBJ2-5): SAVISQKPSRDICQRGTSLTIQCQVDSQVTMMFWYRQQPGQSLTLIATANQGSEATYESGFVIDKFPISRPNLTFSTLTVSNMSPEDSSIYLCSVLRGMETQYFGPGTRLLVL.